This T cell receptor beta chain came from a study of blood T cell repertoires in COVID-19. Across the whole study: Sources were T cells, B-cell-depleted T cells, or PBMCs; the material itself was cDNA or gDNA.

Original analysis: Scientists estimated how many nucleated cells there were by amplifying reference gene primers. The assay was immunoSEQ multiplex PCR, and TCRdb's table has in-frame clones only and misses some. That table furnishes V, J and clone size, whereas the DNA furnished D and trimming. Here the sample spans about 480,000 clones, 88% being singletons. CDR1 is SGHRS and CDR2 is YFSETQ in the germline V gene. Losses at the gene ends were 3 bases for V and 6 bases for J; bases not matched to a gene: 11. The CDR3 is 15 amino acids. Cohort allocation depended upon clinical history that participants reported. Each recovered donor of Cohort 3 presented with two negative PCRs, clearance, or symptom resolution.

The source is a woman in her forties who had recovered from COVID-19. Input material: PBMCs or T cells enriched from blood (not recorded which). The J gene is TRBJ1-1, the V gene TRBV5-1; 7 positions match TRBD1. This CDR3 is CASSWRNRGFPEAFF. Written as DNA, the CDR3 is TGCGCCAGCAGCTGGCGAAACAGGGGATTCCCTGAAGCTTTCTTT.